This T cell receptor (beta chain) was sequenced in a study of blood T cell repertoires in COVID-19. V was cut by 0 bases and J by 8 bases, with 11 bases left in between. Germline V gene data show CDR1 as LGHNA and CDR2 as YNFKEQ. The CDR3 has 14 amino acids. Here immunoSEQ multiplex PCR was the method, and the copy in TCRdb shows in-frame clones only, minus some. The table includes around 150,000 clones, about 92% detected once. The chain combines TRBV4-2 with TRBJ1-3; D may be TRBD1 (5 bases). Material: peripheral blood. This TCR was sampled from an older woman with COVID-19, enrolled during active disease. CDR3 protein: CASSQDRRGDTIYF. CDR3 in DNA: TGTGCCAGCAGCCAAGATCGGAGGGGTGACACCATATATTTT.